Following are 7 T cell receptor beta chains from one sample sequenced in a study of T cells in women clearing cervical HPV infection listed by TCRdb under 2018. The library relied on the immunoSEQ multiplex PCR assay. The source is immuneACCESS, and TCRdb retained only in-frame sequences with V and J called. Part of the clones is not carried over; for the studies checked, unresolved V genes explain less than half of this, and the remainder is unexplained. This sample's table contains tens of thousands of clones. The top ten clones comprise about 17% of the sample. Specimen: blood buffy coat. The receptors derive from a woman between 18 and 75 years old with a cervical HPV16 infection that either progressed to CIN3+ or cleared (not recorded which).

Concerning this clone: The read ends 3 residues before the CDR3 terminus; that terminus is restored from the germline J gene. The rearrangement uses TRBV7-9 and TRBJ2-7; D unresolved. The CDR3 is made up of 13 amino acids. Trimming cost V 2 bases and J 1 base, with 6 bases left between them. Germline V gene sequence: CDR1 SEHNR, CDR2 FQNEAQ (reference sequence). The DNA read from the CDR3 is TGTGCCAGCAGCTTAACACCGTCCTACGAG. This codes for CASSLTPSYE. The entire CDR3 sequence reads CASSLTPSYEQYF.

Note on this clone: Read sequence stops 3 residues before the CDR3 end, and the germline J gene provides the missing end. The V gene is TRBV4-1, the J gene TRBJ2-3; 9 bases are shared with TRBD1. The germline V gene has CDR1 MGHRA and CDR2 YSYEKL. This CDR3 is built from 16 residues. CDR3 bases read: TGCGCCAGCAGCCAGGACAGGGGACGGGGCAATCAGCCG. Its translation: CASSQDRGRGNQP. The CDR3, in full, reads CASSQDRGRGNQPQYF.

Regarding this clone: With the read ending 3 residues before the CDR3 end, the germline J gene is used to fill in that end. The chain carries TRBV2 and TRBJ1-1, with unresolved D. Germline V gene data show CDR1 as SNHLY and CDR2 as FYNNEI. V lost 3 bases and J lost 4, with 12 bases in between. This CDR3 spans 14 amino acids. The CDR3 DNA, read in part, is TGTGCCAGCAGTGACGCAGGCTCCTTCACTGAA. It yields the protein CASSDAGSFTE. The whole CDR3 sequence reads CASSDAGSFTEAFF.

To note about this clone: The read ends 3 residues early relative to the CDR3; the germline J gene fills the gap. The rearrangement uses TRBV6-2 or TRBV6-3 and TRBJ1-4, with D possibly matching TRBD1 (5 bases). The V end lost 5 bases, the J end lost 8 bases, and 9 bases lay between the germline ends. The germline V gene has CDR1 MNHEY and CDR2 SVGEGT. The CDR3 has 12 amino acids. CDR3 protein: CASSNWGEKLFF. The part of the CDR3 DNA that was read is TGTGCCAGCAGTAACTGGGGCGAAAAA.

As regards this clone: The read is 3 residues too short to cover the CDR3 end, so that end is filled in from the germline J gene. This chain uses TRBV19 with TRBJ2-1; D possibly corresponds to TRBD1 (6 bases). V was pared by 3 bases and J by 2 bases, with 8 bases between. Germline CDR1 and CDR2: LNHDA and SQIVND (reference sequence). CDR3 size: 14 residues. The CDR3 protein is CASSMDSTYNEQFF. CDR3 DNA, as far as it was read: TGTGCCAGTAGTATGGACAGCACCTACAATGAG.

Regarding this clone: The read stops 3 residues short of the end of the CDR3; the missing end is completed from the germline J gene. The rearrangement uses TRBV28 and TRBJ2-5; a weak D match, TRBD1 (5 bases). Trimming shortened V by 1 base and J by 7 bases, and 10 bases separated the two germline ends. This CDR3 comprises 13 residues. Germline assignment: CDR1 MDHEN and CDR2 SYDVKM. The CDR3 loop reads CASSLSGWGTQYF. The part of the CDR3 DNA that was read is TGTGCCAGCAGTTTATCAGGGTGGGGGACC.

On this clone: The read ends 3 residues before the CDR3 terminus; that terminus is restored from the germline J gene. The rearrangement uses TRBV19 and TRBJ2-3, with 10 bases fitting TRBD1. V gave up 4 bases and J gave up 4 bases; unmatched junction bases: 8. Per germline, CDR1 LNHDA and CDR2 SQIVND (reference sequence). The CDR3 consists of 16 residues. CDR3 region: CASSTSDRGRSDTQYF. Incomplete CDR3 DNA: TGTGCCAGTAGTACGTCAGACAGGGGGCGATCAGATACG. Looking up the rest from reference TRBV19 and TRBJ2-3 gives the full variable domain: DGGITQSPKYLFRKEGQNVTLSCEQNLNHDAMYWYRQDPGQGLRLIYYSQIVNDFQKGDIAEGYSVSREKKESFPLTVTSAQKNPTAFYLCASSTSDRGRSDTQYFGPGTRLTVL.